Listed below are T cell receptor beta chains from one sample, sequenced in a study of CD8+ T cells in alopecia areata. The data were produced by immunoSEQ multiplex PCR, yet TCRdb's version contains in-frame clones alone and is incomplete. Found here are about 120,000 clones, around 56% of them singletons; the top ten hold approximately 0.46%. The sample in question was CD4+ T cells sorted from blood, obtained at week 4, from a patient treated with tofacitinib. All receptors derive from a human donor with alopecia areata. Each CDR3 is given with its conserved first and last residue. The D gene is left open where the match is weak. Clone size is shown for a subset of rows, as once, few, many or a class of expanded clone.

J: TRBJ2-1; D: TRBD1; size: .; V: TRBV2; DNA: TGTGCCGGCGCGACAGGGGTCTACAATGAGCAGTTCTTC; CDR3: CAGATGVYNEQFF
J: TRBJ2-2; D: TRBD1; size: .; V: TRBV19; DNA: TGTGCCAGTAGTTATAGTGGGACAGGGGGCGGCACCGGGGAGCTGTTTTTT; CDR3: CASSYSGTGGGTGELFF
J: TRBJ2-3; D: .; size: .; V: TRBV29-1; DNA: TGCAGCGGTAGGGACACCACAGATACGCAGTATTTT; CDR3: CSGRDTTDTQYF
J: TRBJ1-5; D: .; size: .; V: TRBV30; DNA: TGTGCCTGGAGTCTGCAGGACAATCAGCCCCAGCATTTT; CDR3: CAWSLQDNQPQHF
J: TRBJ1-5; D: .; size: .; V: TRBV29-1; DNA: TGCAGCGTGGAGGGGGACAAGTATCAGCCCCAGCATTTT; CDR3: CSVEGDKYQPQHF
J: TRBJ1-1; D: .; size: .; V: TRBV11-1; DNA: TGTGCCAGCAGCCAGAGGAGGAACACTGAAGCTTTCTTT; CDR3: CASSQRRNTEAFF
J: TRBJ1-2; D: .; size: few; V: TRBV9; DNA: TGTGCCAGCAGCCCGACGGGAGGGAGGGTTGGCTACACCTTC; CDR3: CASSPTGGRVGYTF
J: TRBJ1-5; D: TRBD1; size: once; V: TRBV5-1; DNA: TGCGCCAGCAGCTTGGACAGGACAGGGGGCGGTCAGCCCCAGCATTTT; CDR3: CASSLDRTGGGQPQHF
J: TRBJ2-7; D: TRBD2; size: .; V: TRBV18; DNA: TGTGCCAGCTCACTAGCGGGAGGGAGTTACGAGCAGTACTTC; CDR3: CASSLAGGSYEQYF
J: TRBJ1-6; D: .; size: .; V: TRBV19; DNA: TGTGCCAGTAGTAATCAGGCAAACAATTCACCCCTCCACTTT; CDR3: CASSNQANNSPLHF
J: TRBJ2-5; D: TRBD2; size: .; V: TRBV30; DNA: TGTGCCTGGACTAGCGGGAGTGACTTGGCCCAGTACTTC; CDR3: CAWTSGSDLAQYF
J: TRBJ2-7; D: TRBD1; size: few; V: TRBV7-8; DNA: TGTGCCAGCAGCTTAGGGGGACAGATCGGCGAGCAGTACTTC; CDR3: CASSLGGQIGEQYF
J: TRBJ2-7; D: TRBD1; size: .; V: TRBV28; DNA: TGTGCCAGCAGTTCCCCCGGGACAGCACCGTACGAGCAGTACTTC; CDR3: CASSSPGTAPYEQYF
J: TRBJ2-2; D: TRBD1; size: .; V: TRBV5-1; DNA: TGCGCCAGCAGCTTAGGGACAGCTGCGAACACCGGGGAGCTGTTTTTT; CDR3: CASSLGTAANTGELFF
J: TRBJ2-5; D: TRBD2; size: .; V: TRBV9; DNA: TGTGCCAGCAGCGTATCGGGGGGTAGGGAGACCCAGTACTTC; CDR3: CASSVSGGRETQYF
J: TRBJ2-7; D: .; size: .; V: TRBV12-5; DNA: TGTGCTAGTGGTCCCGACGAGGGGTTCGAGCAGTACTTC; CDR3: CASGPDEGFEQYF
J: TRBJ2-1; D: .; size: .; V: TRBV29-1; DNA: TGCAGCGTTGGCGGTCGGGTAGCGCCCGGGGGGCAGTTCTTC; CDR3: CSVGGRVAPGGQFF
J: TRBJ1-2; D: .; size: once; V: TRBV9; DNA: TGTGCCAGCAGCGCCGACGGGGGGCGGAGTGGCTACACCTTC; CDR3: CASSADGGRSGYTF
J: TRBJ2-5; D: .; size: .; V: TRBV5-4; DNA: TGTGCCAGCAGCTGGGGAGGGGGAGAGACCCAGTACTTC; CDR3: CASSWGGGETQYF
J: TRBJ1-2; D: .; size: .; V: TRBV14; DNA: TGTGCCAGCAGCCCAACAAGCGGTCAGGGTGGCTACACCTTC; CDR3: CASSPTSGQGGYTF
J: TRBJ1-5; D: TRBD1; size: .; V: TRBV18; DNA: TGTGCCAGCTCATCACAGGGGATTAGCGAGCCCCAGCATTTT; CDR3: CASSSQGISEPQHF
J: TRBJ1-1; D: .; size: .; V: TRBV6-6; DNA: TGTGCCAGCAGTTCTACTAACGAGAACACTGAAGCTTTCTTT; CDR3: CASSSTNENTEAFF
J: TRBJ2-3; D: .; size: .; V: TRBV30; DNA: TGTGCCTGGACTGGAATCTTAGGTTTGAGAGATACGCAGTATTTT; CDR3: CAWTGILGLRDTQYF
J: TRBJ1-5; D: .; size: few; V: TRBV30; DNA: TGTGCCTGGAGTCCCCAAGACGGTCAGCCCCAGCATTTT; CDR3: CAWSPQDGQPQHF
J: TRBJ2-3; D: .; size: few; V: TRBV2; DNA: TGTGCCAGCAGTGAGCAAACAGATACGCAGTATTTT; CDR3: CASSEQTDTQYF
J: TRBJ1-2; D: .; size: .; V: TRBV29-1; DNA: TGCAGCGTTGAAAACAGGGTCTATGGCTACACCTTC; CDR3: CSVENRVYGYTF
J: TRBJ1-1; D: .; size: .; V: TRBV29-1; DNA: TGCAGCGCCGCCATAGGGGGACGCGCTATGAACACTGAAGCTTTCTTT; CDR3: CSAAIGGRAMNTEAFF
J: TRBJ1-2; D: TRBD1; size: .; V: TRBV9; DNA: TGTGCCAGCAGCGCCCGACAGGGAGAAGGGGGCTACACCTTC; CDR3: CASSARQGEGGYTF